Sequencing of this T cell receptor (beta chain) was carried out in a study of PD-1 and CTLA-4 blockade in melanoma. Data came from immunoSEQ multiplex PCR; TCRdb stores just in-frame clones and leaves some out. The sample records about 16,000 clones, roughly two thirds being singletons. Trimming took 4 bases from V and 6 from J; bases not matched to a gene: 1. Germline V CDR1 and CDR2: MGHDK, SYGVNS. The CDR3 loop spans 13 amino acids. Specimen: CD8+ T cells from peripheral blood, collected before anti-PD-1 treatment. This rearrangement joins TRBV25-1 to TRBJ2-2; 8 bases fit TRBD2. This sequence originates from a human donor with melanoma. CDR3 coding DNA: TGTGCCAGCAGTGTCGGGGGGGCCGGGGAGCTGTTTTTT. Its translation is CASSVGGAGELFF. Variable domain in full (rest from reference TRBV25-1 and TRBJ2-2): EADIYQTPRYLVIGTGKKITLECSQTMGHDKMYWYQQDPGMELHLIHYSYGVNSTEKGDLSSESTVSRIRTEHFPLTLESARPSHTSQYLCASSVGGAGELFFGEGSRLTVL.